This T cell receptor beta chain was found in a study of OX40 agonist ivuxolimab in advanced cancers. Assay: immunoSEQ multiplex PCR; the TCRdb copy retains only in-frame clones and omits some. This repertoire shows about 76,000 clones, roughly 89% found once; its top ten account for over 10%. This TCR derives from an adult with an advanced solid tumor such as melanoma, head and neck, liver or kidney cancer. The sequencing here drew on CD4+ or CD8+ T cells sorted from blood, taken in a trial of the OX40 agonist ivuxolimab.

This CDR3 reads CASSFGVNEAFF. The DNA for the CDR3 is TGTGCCAGCAGCTTTGGGGTTAATGAAGCTTTCTTT. The V and J genes are TRBV11-3 and TRBJ1-1; no definite D call. Looked up from germline, CDR1 is SGHNT and CDR2 is YENEEA. Trimming removed 3 bases from V and 7 bases from J, with 9 bases in between. There are 12 residues in the CDR3.